This TCR beta chain was profiled in a study of blood T cell repertoires in COVID-19. Trimming stripped 0 bases from V and 13 bases from J, with 20 bases between. CDR1 is SGDLS, CDR2 YYNGEE, per germline. The CDR3 has 15 residues. Using immunoSEQ multiplex PCR, the repertoire was profiled, and TCRdb retains in-frame clones only, with some absent. The data hold roughly 250,000 clones, with approximately 90% observed a single time. V is TRBV9 and J is TRBJ2-1, with D possibly matching TRBD2 (6 bases). The specimen was PBMCs or T cells enriched from blood (not recorded which). This clonotype was obtained from a woman in her late teens or twenties who had recovered from COVID-19. CDR3 in DNA: TGTGCCAGCAGCGTAGAAGCGGGCCGGCGCCTCCCCCAGTTCTTC. It yields the protein CASSVEAGRRLPQFF. The entire variable domain, with the rest obtained from reference TRBV9 and TRBJ2-1, is as follows: DSGVTQTPKHLITATGQRVTLRCSPRSGDLSVYWYQQSLDQGLQFLIQYYNGEERAKGNILERFSAQQFPDLHSELNLSSLELGDSALYFCASSVEAGRRLPQFFGPGTRLTVL.